This T cell receptor (beta chain) was sequenced for a study of T-cell memory formation after mild COVID-19. Study-level information: Clusters of TCRs were largely donor specific.

Study-level results: Some SARS-CoV-2-responding clones were already detected in memory before infection.

Constant-segment primers were used for 5'RACE, and the resulting TCR alpha and TCR beta cDNA libraries carried sample barcodes and UMIs. In TCRdb, the 5' RACE reads were re-called with MiXCR into one record per CDR3 protein. This table has 200,000 to 300,000 distinct CDR3 sequences, roughly 9.4% appearing once. The CDR3 runs to 13 residues. The germline V gene has CDR1 MNHEY and CDR2 SMNVEV (reference sequence). V was clipped by 8 bases and J by 0 bases, with 9 bases between them. This clonotype occurred many times. The antigen remains unidentified. The sequencing input was PBMCs or a T cell subset sorted from them (not recorded which). The chain joins TRBV27 to TRBJ2-3; no reliable D call. This clonotype was sampled from a man between 18 and 29 years old who had mild COVID-19 (a few samples of this study predate the infection). Cell type and time point are not known. This CDR3 reads CASRELSTDTQYF. CDR3 nucleotide sequence: TGTGCCAGCCGCGAGCTTAGCACAGATACGCAGTATTTT.